Listed here are 25 T cell receptor beta chains from one sample, sequenced in a study of OX40 agonist ivuxolimab in advanced cancers. TCRdb's table, derived via immunoSEQ multiplex PCR, lists solely in-frame clones and lacks some. The sample carries about 50,000 clones, about nine tenths recorded once. Sequencing used CD4+ or CD8+ T cells sorted from blood, obtained in a trial of the OX40 agonist ivuxolimab. The receptors here all came from an adult with an advanced solid tumor such as melanoma, head and neck, liver or kidney cancer.

This clone was counted a few times. The same CDR3 can be traced to other DNA sequences in this sample. The V and J genes are TRBV5-1 and TRBJ2-7; 11 nucleotides align to TRBD2. Losses at the gene ends were 1 base for V and 4 bases for J; bases not matched to a gene: 1. Germline V gives CDR1 SGHRS, CDR2 YFSETQ. The CDR3 consists of 14 residues. The CDR3 DNA follows: TGCGCCAGCAGCTTGACTAGCGGGAGTTACGAGCAGTACTTC. Residues: CASSLTSGSYEQYF.

V and J are TRBV10-3 and TRBJ2-2; the match to TRBD2 covers 8 bases. The CDR3 has 14 amino acids. V lost 7 bases and J lost 6; bases outside the gene matches: 7. In germline, CDR1 is ENHRY, CDR2 SYGVKD. The CDR3 spells CAIKGAGEAGELFF. The CDR3, as DNA: TGTGCCATCAAGGGAGCGGGAGAGGCCGGGGAGCTGTTTTTT.

The gene calls are TRBV7-2 and TRBJ1-1; perhaps TRBD1 as D (6 bases). The CDR3 covers 15 residues. The V gene lost 4 bases and the J gene lost 5 bases, with 17 bases spanning the gap. CDR1 is SGHTA and CDR2 is FQGNSA in the germline V gene. Here the CDR3 reads CASSSDSRGGTEAFF. Written as DNA, the CDR3 is TGTGCCAGCAGCTCGGACAGTCGGGGGGGTACTGAAGCTTTCTTT.

V is TRBV29-1 and J is TRBJ1-3, with D unresolved. Germline CDR1 SQVTM, CDR2 ANQGSEA. This CDR3 contains 11 residues. The V end lost 7 bases, the J end lost 4 bases, and 8 bases lay between the germline ends. The CDR3 loop reads CSGTLGNTIYF. Written as DNA, the CDR3 is TGCAGCGGGACGCTAGGAAACACCATATATTTT.

The rearrangement joins TRBV6-6 to TRBJ1-3; TRBD1 is a possible D gene (6 bases). V lost 4 bases, J lost 0 bases, and 13 bases lay in between. Germline lookup yields CDR1 MNHNY and CDR2 SVGAGI (reference sequence). The CDR3 extends over 16 amino acids. CDR3 amino acids: CASSSPQGSSGNTIYF. The CDR3 DNA is TGTGCCAGCAGTTCACCCCAGGGGAGCTCTGGAAACACCATATATTTT.

The V gene is TRBV19, the J gene TRBJ2-5; 15 bases map to TRBD2. V lost 3 bases, J lost 2 bases, and 1 base stayed unmatched. CDR1 and CDR2 from the germline V gene are LNHDA and SQIVND (reference sequence). The CDR3 length is 16 residues. In DNA, the CDR3 is TGTGCCAGTAGTATGGGACTAGCGGGAGGACAAGAGACCCAGTACTTC. It codes for CASSMGLAGGQETQYF.

The chain couples TRBV28 to TRBJ2-4; the D is unclear. Germline-derived CDR1 and CDR2 are MDHEN and SYDVKM. Between the trimmed V and J ends, which lost 6 bases and 0 bases, there was a span of 12 bases. The CDR3 is made up of 15 amino acids. CDR3 protein: CASSNIPPAKNIQYF. Written as DNA, the CDR3 is TGTGCCAGCAGCAATATCCCCCCAGCCAAAAACATTCAGTACTTC.

V usage is TRBV5-1 and J usage is TRBJ1-3; the D is unclear. This CDR3 contains 14 residues. Germline CDR1 is SGHRS and CDR2 is YFSETQ. The V end lost 0 bases, the J end lost 0 bases, and 4 bases lay between the germline ends. CDR3 DNA: TGCGCCAGCAGCTTGGGTGCCTCTGGAAACACCATATATTTT. It translates to CASSLGASGNTIYF.

This chain uses TRBV9 with TRBJ2-3; D is perhaps TRBD1 (6 bases). V lost 4 bases and J lost 2, with 14 bases in between. The CDR3 has 15 residues. Germline V gene sequence: CDR1 SGDLS, CDR2 YYNGEE. CDR3 protein: CASSPRGGHTDTQYF. CDR3 coding DNA: TGTGCCAGCAGCCCTCGAGGGGGACACACAGATACGCAGTATTTT.

The gene calls are TRBV5-6 and TRBJ2-6; D might be TRBD1 or TRBD2, each matching 5 bases. CDR1 SGHDT and CDR2 YYEEEE come from the germline V gene. Trimming took 4 bases from V and 2 from J, leaving 7 bases between them. This CDR3 region has 14 residues. The CDR3: CASSPGPGANVLTF. Here the CDR3 DNA reads TGTGCCAGCAGCCCGGGGCCTGGGGCCAACGTCCTGACTTTC.

The chain uses TRBV10-3 and TRBJ2-2; 11 bases are shared with TRBD1. Trimming at V came to 3 bases and at J to 6 bases, leaving 6 bases not matched to a gene. In germline, CDR1 is ENHRY, CDR2 SYGVKD. CDR3 size: 16 residues. The CDR3 here is CAISDSGQGGSGELFF. For the CDR3, the DNA is TGTGCCATCAGTGACTCGGGACAGGGGGGTTCCGGGGAGCTGTTTTTT.

Comment on this clone: One junction end disagrees with the germline gene, perhaps due to a read error. The chain joins TRBV7-7 to TRBJ2-1, with 12 nucleotides matching TRBD2. The CDR3 contains 14 residues. Germline assignment: CDR1 SSHAT and CDR2 FNYEAQ (reference sequence). CDR3 amino acids: CASSPTSGSYEQFF. The DNA for the CDR3 is TGTGCTAGCAGCCCGACTAGCGGGAGTTATGAGCAGTTCTTC.

This chain uses TRBV5-1 with TRBJ2-7, with 9 bases fitting TRBD2. CDR3 size: 16 residues. The V and J ends lost 0 bases and 0 bases, in that order; junction bases with no gene match: 4. The germline gives CDR1 SGHRS, CDR2 YFSETQ. CDR3 in DNA: TGCGCCAGCAGCTTGGCTAGCGGGGCGAGCTCCTACGAGCAGTACTTC. Amino acid sequence: CASSLASGASSYEQYF. Drawing the rest from reference TRBV5-1 and TRBJ2-7, the complete variable domain is KAGVTQTPRYLIKTRGQQVTLSCSPISGHRSVSWYQQTPGQGLQFLFEYFSETQRNKGNFPGRFSGRQFSNSRSEMNVSTLELGDSALYLCASSLASGASSYEQYFGPGTRLTVT.

In its sample, this clone was seen once. The chain links TRBV6-6 to TRBJ2-7; TRBD2 aligns across 13 bases. CDR1 MNHNY and CDR2 SVGAGI come from the germline V gene (reference sequence). The V and J ends lost 6 bases and 0 bases, in that order; junction bases with no gene match: 5. The CDR3 sequence is 16 residues long. CDR3 nucleotides: TGTGCCAGCAGCACCGGGACTAGCGGGACCTCCTACGAGCAGTACTTC. As protein: CASSTGTSGTSYEQYF.

The chain combines TRBV7-8 with TRBJ2-7, with TRBD2 identical over 9 bases. The trim removed 1 base at V and 3 bases at J, leaving 7 bases unmatched. Germline CDR1 is SGHVS and CDR2 is FQNEAQ. This CDR3 is built from 16 residues. The CDR3 is CASSLGSLAGNYEQYF. CDR3 in DNA: TGTGCCAGCAGCTTAGGGTCGCTAGCGGGGAACTACGAGCAGTACTTC.

In DNA form, the CDR3 reads TGTGCCAGCAGCCGTGGGGGCGAGCAGTACTTC. This translates into CASSRGGEQYF. V gene TRBV11-3 combines with J gene TRBJ2-7; either TRBD1 or TRBD2 may supply D (5 bases each). Trimming stripped 5 bases from V and 6 bases from J, with 8 bases between. The germline CDR1 and CDR2 sequences are SGHNT and YENEEA. The CDR3 length is 11 residues.

This clone is a singleton in its sample. The gene calls are TRBV19 and TRBJ1-2; TRBD1 matches 7 bases. V dropped 5 bases and J dropped 4; count of bases not matched to a gene: 10. This CDR3 has 15 amino acids. Germline loops: CDR1 LNHDA, CDR2 SQIVND (reference sequence). The CDR3 DNA reads TGTGCCAGTAGTGCCGAAGGGGGCGCATTCTATGGCTACACCTTC. It codes for CASSAEGGAFYGYTF. The entire variable domain, with the rest obtained from reference TRBV19 and TRBJ1-2, is as follows: DGGITQSPKYLFRKEGQNVTLSCEQNLNHDAMYWYRQDPGQGLRLIYYSQIVNDFQKGDIAEGYSVSREKKESFPLTVTSAQKNPTAFYLCASSAEGGAFYGYTFGSGTRLTVV.

CDR3 in DNA: TGTGCCAGCACCGGGACAGGGGGCGGCGAGCAGTACTTC. Translated, it gives CASTGTGGGEQYF. The V call is TRBV19, the J call TRBJ2-7; 12 bases match TRBD1. This CDR3 is 13 amino acids long. Unmatched junction bases numbered 6, after V lost 9 bases and J lost 6 bases. Germline CDR1 reads LNHDA; CDR2 reads SQIVND (reference sequence). Based on the CDR3 plus reference TRBV19 and TRBJ2-7, the full variable domain is DGGITQSPKYLFRKEGQNVTLSCEQNLNHDAMYWYRQDPGQGLRLIYYSQIVNDFQKGDIAEGYSVSREKKESFPLTVTSAQKNPTAFYLCASTGTGGGEQYFGPGTRLTVT.

This chain joins TRBV4-1 and TRBJ2-1, with 11 bases lining up with TRBD2. V shed 0 bases, J shed 0 bases, and the junction held 1 base outside the gene matches. Germline loops: CDR1 MGHRA, CDR2 YSYEKL. The CDR3 runs to 17 residues. CDR3 sequence: CASSQETSGGSYNEQFF. In nucleotides, the CDR3 is TGCGCCAGCAGCCAAGAAACTAGCGGGGGCTCCTACAATGAGCAGTTCTTC.

The chain uses TRBV28 and TRBJ2-7; D unresolved. The CDR3 totals 15 residues. From germline, CDR1 is MDHEN and CDR2 SYDVKM. V lost 5 bases and J lost 4, with 18 bases in between. For the CDR3, the DNA is TGTGCCAGCAGTCCACGCCCTCCACATGGATACGAGCAGTACTTC. Its protein product is CASSPRPPHGYEQYF.

The rearrangement links TRBV27 to TRBJ1-1; D ambiguous. The CDR3 runs 17 residues. The V and J ends lost 5 bases and 1 base respectively, with 20 bases between them. Germline V gives CDR1 MNHEY, CDR2 SMNVEV (reference sequence). The CDR3 bases are TGTGCCAGCAGTCCTAGGCCTCCCAGGTCTGGGAACACTGAAGCTTTCTTT. Translated: CASSPRPPRSGNTEAFF.

The chain couples TRBV7-2 to TRBJ2-2, with D perhaps matching TRBD1 (7 bases). V was trimmed by 1 base and J by 9 bases, leaving 15 bases between them. The CDR3 length is 15 residues. CDR1 and CDR2 (germline): SGHTA, FQGNSA. The CDR3 here is CASSLDAGGNRELFF. The CDR3 coding sequence is TGTGCCAGCAGCTTAGATGCAGGGGGGAACCGGGAGCTGTTTTTT.

This chain uses TRBV2 with TRBJ2-2; the match to TRBD1 covers 8 bases. Germline V lookup: CDR1 SNHLY, CDR2 FYNNEI. V lost 5 bases and J lost 5; bases outside the gene matches: 10. CDR3 length: 16 amino acids. CDR3 protein: CASSLDDRGYTGELFF. The CDR3 region has the DNA TGTGCCAGCAGTCTTGATGACAGGGGTTATACCGGGGAGCTGTTTTTT.

The CDR3 coding sequence is TGTGCCAAACCACACTCCGAGCGGGAGGGCGGCGAGACCCAGTACTTC. Protein product: CAKPHSEREGGETQYF. The chain carries TRBV12-1 and TRBJ2-5; the table's D call, TRBD2, has no DNA check behind it. TRBV12-1 is annotated as a pseudogene. CDR3 size: 16 residues.

A note on this clone: Germline is not matched at one junction end, which may reflect a read error. V is TRBV7-7 and J is TRBJ2-2; D is ambiguous. Germline V gene data show CDR1 as SSHAT and CDR2 as FNYEAQ (reference sequence). CDR3 length: 14 residues. Written as DNA, the CDR3 is TGTGCTAGCAGCTTAGGGCAGGCAAACGGGGAGCTGTTTTTT. It yields the protein CASSLGQANGELFF.